The T cell receptor (beta chain) under discussion was sequenced for a study of blood T cell repertoires in COVID-19. Overall study context: The United States, Italy and Spain supplied acute and convalescent COVID-19 samples. PBMCs, B-cell-depleted T cells, or T cells provided the cDNA or gDNA that made up the material.

In germline, CDR1 is MNHEY, CDR2 SVGAGI. V lost 0 bases and J 5 bases, leaving 13 bases between the germline ends. The CDR3 is 15 amino acids. Assay: immunoSEQ multiplex PCR; the TCRdb copy retains only in-frame clones and omits some. The sample has approximately 340,000 clones, about 91% seen once. Seattle's enrolled individuals joined amid active infection and were then monitored longitudinally. J is TRBJ1-2 and V is TRBV6-5; D is unresolved. The sequenced sample consisted of peripheral blood. The TCR originated in a man in his thirties or forties with COVID-19, enrolled during active disease. CDR3: CASSYSEMGGYGYTF. In nucleotides, the CDR3 is TGTGCCAGCAGTTACTCGGAGATGGGCGGGTATGGCTACACCTTC.